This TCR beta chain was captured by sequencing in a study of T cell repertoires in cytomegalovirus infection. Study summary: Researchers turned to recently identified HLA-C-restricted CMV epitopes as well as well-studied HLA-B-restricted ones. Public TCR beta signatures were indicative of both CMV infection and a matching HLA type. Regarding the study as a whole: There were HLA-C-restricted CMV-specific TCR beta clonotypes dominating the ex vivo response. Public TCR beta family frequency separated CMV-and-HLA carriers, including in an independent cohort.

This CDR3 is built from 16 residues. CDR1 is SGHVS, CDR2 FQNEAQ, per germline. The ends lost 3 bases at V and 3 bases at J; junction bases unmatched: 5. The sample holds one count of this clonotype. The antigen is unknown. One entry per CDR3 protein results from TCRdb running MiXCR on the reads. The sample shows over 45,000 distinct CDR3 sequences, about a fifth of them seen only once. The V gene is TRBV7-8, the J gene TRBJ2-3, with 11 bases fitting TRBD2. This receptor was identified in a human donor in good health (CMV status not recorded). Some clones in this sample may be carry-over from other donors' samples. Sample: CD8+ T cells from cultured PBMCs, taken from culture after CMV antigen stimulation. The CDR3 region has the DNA TGTGCCAGCAGCTTCCGTACTAGCGGGGGTACAGATACGCAGTATTTT. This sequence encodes CASSFRTSGGTDTQYF. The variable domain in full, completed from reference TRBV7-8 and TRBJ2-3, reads GAGVSQSPRYKVAKRGQDVALRCDPISGHVSLFWYQQALGQGPEFLTYFQNEAQLDKSGLPSDRFFAERPEGSVSTLKIQRTQQEDSAVYLCASSFRTSGGTDTQYFGPGTRLTVL.